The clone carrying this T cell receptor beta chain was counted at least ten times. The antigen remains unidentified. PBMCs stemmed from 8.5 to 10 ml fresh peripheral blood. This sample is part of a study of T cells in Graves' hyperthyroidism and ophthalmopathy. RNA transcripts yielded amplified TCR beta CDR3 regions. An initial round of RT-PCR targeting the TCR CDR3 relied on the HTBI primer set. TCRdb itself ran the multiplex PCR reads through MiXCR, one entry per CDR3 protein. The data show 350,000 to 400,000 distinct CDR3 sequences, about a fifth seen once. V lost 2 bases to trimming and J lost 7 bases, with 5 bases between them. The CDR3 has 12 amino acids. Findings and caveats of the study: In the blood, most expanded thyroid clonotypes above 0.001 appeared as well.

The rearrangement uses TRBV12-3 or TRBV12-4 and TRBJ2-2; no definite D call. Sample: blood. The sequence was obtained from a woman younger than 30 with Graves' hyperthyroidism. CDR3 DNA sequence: TGTGCCAGCAGTTTATCTCTCGGGGAGCTGTTTTTT. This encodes CASSLSLGELFF.